This T cell receptor (beta chain) was identified during a study of long-term antiretroviral therapy in people with HIV. On the study more broadly: When the earliest samples were collected, ART was typically delayed until CD4 counts fell. Broader study findings: Among HIV repertoires, CDR3 length ranges were narrower than those of controls.

Trimming pared 3 bases from V and 6 bases from J, leaving 9 bases between. Germline V gives CDR1 LNHDA, CDR2 SQIVND (reference sequence). This CDR3 spans 13 amino acids. To note about this clone: Antigen: not known.

Researchers report immunoSEQ v3.0 was run at survey level. The protocol was immunoSEQ multiplex PCR, while the TCRdb copy is restricted to in-frame clones and leaves out a portion. This sample yields around 29,000 clones, of which 90% to 95% are seen a single time; approximately 8.2% belongs to the top ten. This sequence was found in a man aged 25 to 45 with HIV. This chain uses TRBV19 with TRBJ1-5; unclear D gene. Sequenced material: unsorted PBMCs, taken roughly 6 years after starting antiretroviral therapy. CDR3 nucleotide sequence: TGTGCCAGTAGTATCGAGGGTGGTCAGCCCCAGCATTTT. This encodes CASSIEGGQPQHF.